This T cell receptor beta chain was sequenced during a study of T-cell memory formation after mild COVID-19. Study summary: The TCR clusters were mostly specific to one donor. Study-level results: Several responding clones turned up in pre-infection memory, indicating that cross-reactive memory may have taken part.

V was pared by 5 bases and J by 6 bases, with 10 bases of the junction left unmatched. This CDR3 has 15 residues. Germline assignment: CDR1 SEHNR and CDR2 FQNEAQ (reference sequence). This clonotype was seen more than once but under ten times. Its antigen is not known. 5'RACE primed at constant segments yielded TCR alpha and TCR beta cDNA libraries bearing sample barcodes and UMIs. A single record per CDR3 protein comes from TCRdb applying MiXCR to the 5' RACE reads. The repertoire includes fewer than 450,000 distinct CDR3 sequences, more than 20% of them detected once, and around 8.1% sits in the top ten.

The rearrangement links TRBV7-9 to TRBJ2-3; 8 nucleotides line up with TRBD2. This clonotype was sampled from an adult woman who had mild COVID-19 (a few samples of this study predate the infection). Cell type and time point are not known. Sequenced input: PBMCs or a T cell subset sorted from them (not recorded which). CDR3 sequence (DNA): TGTGCCAGCAGCCCATGGTTAGCGGGATCCGATACGCAGTATTTT. Encoded protein: CASSPWLAGSDTQYF. The full variable domain, in which reference TRBV7-9 and TRBJ2-3 provide the parts outside the CDR3, is DTGVSQNPRHKITKRGQNVTFRCDPISEHNRLYWYRQTLGQGPEFLTYFQNEAQLEKSRLLSDRFSAERPKGSFSTLEIQRTEQGDSAMYLCASSPWLAGSDTQYFGPGTRLTVL.